Below are 5 T cell receptor beta chains sequenced from a single sample in a study of cytomegalovirus exposure and HLA in healthy donors. Amplification used 60 Vbeta primers and 13 Jbeta primers. Profiling relied on immunoSEQ multiplex PCR, and the TCRdb table lists in-frame clones only, not all of them. This sample has 93,000 or so clones, with 76% found just once. The sequenced material came from PBMCs. The receptors derive from a young woman in good health and CMV-seropositive.

This clone appeared a few times. This chain joins TRBV7-8 and TRBJ2-1, with a possible D match to TRBD2 (6 bases). Trimming cost V 5 bases and J 5 bases, with 16 bases left between them. The germline V gene encodes CDR1 SGHVS and CDR2 FQNEAQ. The CDR3 runs 15 residues. Here the CDR3 DNA reads TGTGCCAGCAGCAGGGGAGGCCAAAGACACAATGAGCAGTTCTTC. Protein sequence: CASSRGGQRHNEQFF. Together with reference TRBV7-8 and TRBJ2-1, the CDR3 gives the full variable domain: GAGVSQSPRYKVAKRGQDVALRCDPISGHVSLFWYQQALGQGPEFLTYFQNEAQLDKSGLPSDRFFAERPEGSVSTLKIQRTQQEDSAVYLCASSRGGQRHNEQFFGPGTRLTVL.

The genes are TRBV7-9 and TRBJ1-4; D is ambiguous. CDR3 size: 13 residues. CDR1 and CDR2 (germline): SEHNR, FQNEAQ (reference sequence). Trimming stripped 4 bases from V and 11 bases from J, with 14 bases between. The CDR3 sequence: CASSSDSGMKLFF. The CDR3 DNA reads as TGTGCCAGCAGCTCGGACTCGGGGATGAAACTGTTTTTT.

V and J are TRBV7-3 and TRBJ1-2, with TRBD1 as a possible D gene (5 bases). This CDR3 is built from 15 residues. In germline, CDR1 is SGHTA, CDR2 FQGTGA. V dropped 1 base and J dropped 8 bases, with 17 bases sitting between them. The CDR3 is CASSLKGGQAGGYTF. CDR3 nucleotide sequence: TGTGCCAGCAGCTTAAAAGGTGGTCAAGCAGGGGGCTACACCTTC.

This clone was seen a handful of times. The CDR3 reads CASRKPSSRGEFFYLISNQPQHF. In nucleotides, the CDR3 is TGTGCCAGCAGAAAACCCTCCAGCCGCGGGGAGTTTTTTTACCTGATTAGCAATCAGCCCCAGCATTTT. This rearrangement joins TRBV27 to TRBJ1-5, with D hard to call. This CDR3 region has 23 residues. V was cut by 6 bases and J by 0 bases, with 36 bases left in between. Germline V gene data show CDR1 as MNHEY and CDR2 as SMNVEV (reference sequence).

V and J are TRBV7-2 and TRBJ2-3; 8 nucleotides match TRBD2. The V gene's germline CDR1 is SGHTA and CDR2 FQGNSA. With V trimmed by 5 bases and J by 3 bases, 10 bases remained unmatched. The CDR3 sequence is 16 residues long. The chain's CDR3 is CASSRRSGRVTDTQYF. CDR3 nucleotide sequence: TGTGCCAGCAGCCGTCGAAGCGGGAGAGTTACAGATACGCAGTATTTT.